This T cell receptor beta chain was sequenced during a study of blood T cell repertoires in COVID-19. Study summary: Acute and convalescent COVID-19 samples came from the United States, Italy and Spain. Sample material is recorded as cDNA or gDNA derived from T cells, B-cell-depleted T cells, or PBMCs.

The table came from immunoSEQ multiplex PCR; TCRdb's copy has only in-frame clones and leaves some out. The sample has roughly 52,000 clones; 85% to 90% are singletons. Germline V gene lookup returns CDR1 MNHNY and CDR2 SVGAGI (reference sequence). With 6 bases removed from V and 9 bases from J, the gap between germline ends came to 15 bases. CDR3 length: 13 amino acids. The chain has TRBV6-6 and TRBJ1-3; D may be TRBD1 (6 bases). The clonotype was recovered from a man aged 60 to 69 with active COVID-19. Sequencing was performed on peripheral blood. CDR3: CASSQGTAGTIYF. The CDR3 DNA reads as TGTGCCAGCAGCCAGGGGACGGCCGGCACCATATATTTT.